Its frequency marks the clone carrying this TCR beta chain as medium-sized. What it binds is unknown. This sample stems from a study of synovial regulatory T cells in juvenile arthritis. This CDR3 is 14 amino acids long. No DNA sequence was recorded. The germline gives CDR1 SNHLY, CDR2 FYNNEI. Here immunoSEQ multiplex PCR was the method, and the copy in TCRdb shows in-frame clones only, minus some. The listing records 970 or so clones. Overall study findings and caveats: Blood Treg cells that were inflammation-associated showed lower TCR diversity than other blood Treg cells. CDR3 overlap with synovial Tregs was higher for iaTregs than other blood Tregs.

The genes are TRBV2 and TRBJ2-3; the TRBD1 assignment by TCRdb is unverifiable without DNA. Sequences were obtained from Treg cells from blood. Subset defined: HLA-DR+ inflammation-associated blood Treg cells. This sequence was found in a donor aged 2 to 35 with juvenile idiopathic arthritis. The CDR3 loop is CATKTGFGTDTQYF. The full variable domain, in which reference TRBV2 and TRBJ2-3 provide the parts outside the CDR3, is EPEVTQTPSHQVTQMGQEVILRCVPISNHLYFYWYRQILGQKVEFLVSFYNNEISEKSEIFDDQFSVERPDGSNFTLKIRSTKLEDSAMYFCATKTGFGTDTQYFGPGTRLTVL.